This TCR beta chain was identified in a study of control samples from healthy donors and cancer patients (dated by TCRdb to 2020 to 2021). The receptor library was made with the immunoSEQ multiplex PCR assay. Imported from immuneACCESS, the table was reduced by TCRdb to in-frame sequences with V and J called. These copies leave out some clones; in studies compared against another copy, an unresolved V gene accounts for under half, and the cause of the remainder is not known. The sample profile shows about 110,000 clones; 90% of them were found once. The ten largest clones capture roughly 4% of the sample. About this clone itself: The antigen it recognizes is unknown. No base quality values were provided; no much bigger clone lies one nucleotide off.

CDR1 SGHRS and CDR2 YFSETQ were looked up in the germline V gene. Compared with germline, V lacks 2 bases and J lacks 0 bases; bases without a gene match: 2. Including the terminal cysteine and phenylalanine, the CDR3 comprises 15 residues. Kept here is only the CDR3 DNA, which spans 45 bases and is read in frame from base 1. Sequenced sample: blood. Here the chain combines TRBV5-1 and TRBJ1-3, and TRBD1 aligns with 7 junction nucleotides. The TCR comes from a human donor in good health. The donor label of this sample is uncertain. The DNA sequence is given as TGCGCCAGCAGCTTACAGGGGATCTCTGGAAACACCATATATTTT. The encoded protein is CASSLQGISGNTIYF. The entire variable domain, with the stretches around the CDR3 drawn from the reference TRBV5-1 and TRBJ1-3 proteins, is KAGVTQTPRYLIKTRGQQVTLSCSPISGHRSVSWYQQTPGQGLQFLFEYFSETQRNKGNFPGRFSGRQFSNSRSEMNVSTLELGDSALYLCASSLQGISGNTIYFGEGSWLTVV.